The entry below describes one T cell receptor beta chain. What it binds is not known. The sample is drawn from a study of vaccination effects on CD4 cells after COVID-19. The study, taken as a whole, reports: Long after vaccination, the clones induced by infection and by vaccine shrank markedly in size.

Investigators separated out CD4+ T cells once approximately 9 days of culture had passed. There are 15 residues in the CDR3. The germline gives CDR1 SGHRS, CDR2 YFSETQ. Trimming left V 9 bases short and J 4 bases short, with 19 bases between. Libraries were prepared by immunoSEQ multiplex PCR; TCRdb keeps only in-frame clonotypes and omits some of them. The repertoire consists of 70,000 to 75,000 clones, with approximately 77% occurring once and the leading ten covering roughly 2%. The TCR sequence derives from a human donor who received a COVID-19 vaccine. The sequencing used CD4+ T cells from PBMCs cultured without peptide, collected before COVID-19 vaccination. The J gene is TRBJ2-2, the V gene TRBV5-1, with D uncertain. CDR3 DNA sequence: TGCGCCACCGGGTCGGAGCAGGCGATCACCGGGGAGCTGTTTTTT. Protein product: CATGSEQAITGELFF.